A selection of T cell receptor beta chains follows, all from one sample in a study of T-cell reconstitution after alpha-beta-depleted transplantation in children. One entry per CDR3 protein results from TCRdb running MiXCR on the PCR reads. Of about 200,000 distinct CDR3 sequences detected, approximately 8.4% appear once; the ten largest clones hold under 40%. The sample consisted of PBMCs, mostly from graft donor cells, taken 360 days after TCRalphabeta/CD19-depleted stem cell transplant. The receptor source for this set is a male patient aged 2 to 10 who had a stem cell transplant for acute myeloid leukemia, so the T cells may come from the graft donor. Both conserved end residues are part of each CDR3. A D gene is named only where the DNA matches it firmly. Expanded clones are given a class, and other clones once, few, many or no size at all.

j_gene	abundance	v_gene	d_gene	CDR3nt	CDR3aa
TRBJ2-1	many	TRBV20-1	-	TGCAGTGCCTGGAAGAATGAGCAGTTCTTC	CSAWKNEQFF
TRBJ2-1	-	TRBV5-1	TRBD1	TGCGCCAGCAGCTTCTCAGGGGGTGAGCAGTTCTTC	CASSFSGGEQFF
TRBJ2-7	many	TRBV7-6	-	TGTGCCAGCAGCCGACGAGTTGGCAAGTCGACGTACGAGCAGTACTTC	CASSRRVGKSTYEQYF
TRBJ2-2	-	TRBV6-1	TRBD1	TGTGCCAGCAACCGGGACAGGGATACCGGGGAGCTGTTTTTT	CASNRDRDTGELFF
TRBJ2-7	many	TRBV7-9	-	TGTGCCAGCAGCTTAGGTGTCGGTGGGAGTATTACCCACGAGCAGTACTTC	CASSLGVGGSITHEQYF
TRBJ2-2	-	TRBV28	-	TGTGCCAGCAGTTTATTCCCCCGGGGCAGGGGAGATAACACCGGGGAGCTGTTTTTT	CASSLFPRGRGDNTGELFF
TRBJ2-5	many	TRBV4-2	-	TGTGCCAGCAGCCAAGGTACGGAGGCAGAGACCCAGTACTTC	CASSQGTEAETQYF
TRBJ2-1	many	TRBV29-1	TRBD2	TGCAGCGTTCCCGGGAGGCCCTACAATGAGCAGTTCTTC	CSVPGRPYNEQFF
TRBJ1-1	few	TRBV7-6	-	TGTGCCAGCAGCTTAGTGACAGCCGGAACTTTCTTT	CASSLVTAGTFF
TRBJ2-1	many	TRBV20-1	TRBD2	TGCAGTGCTAGAGATGTACTAGCGAACTACAATGAGCAGTTCTTC	CSARDVLANYNEQFF
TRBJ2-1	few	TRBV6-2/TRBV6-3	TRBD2	TGTGCCAGCACCCCGGGACTAGACTCCTACAATGAGCAGTTCTTC	CASTPGLDSYNEQFF
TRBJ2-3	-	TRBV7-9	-	TGTGCCAGCAGCTTCCGGGACCCTATAACAGATACGCAGTATTTT	CASSFRDPITDTQYF
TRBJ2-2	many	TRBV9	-	TGTGCCAGCAGCGTAGTGTCAGGGAGCACCGGGGAGCTGTTTTTT	CASSVVSGSTGELFF
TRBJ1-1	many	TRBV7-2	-	TGTGCCAGCAGCTTAGGGATTCAAAGCGTCACTGAAGCTTTCTTT	CASSLGIQSVTEAFF
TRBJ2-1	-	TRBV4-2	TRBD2	TGTGCCAGCAGCCAGGGGCCTACTAGCGGGAGGGCATTAAATGAGCAGTTCTTC	CASSQGPTSGRALNEQFF
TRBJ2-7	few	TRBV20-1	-	TGCAGTGCTAGAGAACCTGCGTCAACCTACGAGCAGTACTTC	CSAREPASTYEQYF
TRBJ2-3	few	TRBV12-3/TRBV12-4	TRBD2	TGTGCCAGCAGCTCTTCGACTAGCGGGATAACAGATACGCAGTATTTT	CASSSSTSGITDTQYF
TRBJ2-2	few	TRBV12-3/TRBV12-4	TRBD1	TGTGCCAGCAGCCCCAACAGGGGCGGGGAGCTGTTTTTT	CASSPNRGGELFF
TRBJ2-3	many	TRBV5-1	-	TGCGCCAGCAGCATGGGAGGACACTCAAGACAGAGCACAGATACGCAGTATTTT	CASSMGGHSRQSTDTQYF
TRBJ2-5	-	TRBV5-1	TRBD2	TGCGCCAGCAGCTTAGCGGGAGGGCCGGTAGAGACCCAGTACTTC	CASSLAGGPVETQYF
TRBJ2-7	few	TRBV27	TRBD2	TGTGCCAGCAGCCCCTTTTTGGGTATAGCGGGATACGAGCAGTACTTC	CASSPFLGIAGYEQYF
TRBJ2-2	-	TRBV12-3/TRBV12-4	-	TGTGCCAGCAGCAAGGGACCGAACACCGGGGAGCTGTTTTTT	CASSKGPNTGELFF
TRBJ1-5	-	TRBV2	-	TGTGCCAGCAGGGGGGGGAGGGGAAACCAGCCCCAGCATTTT	CASRGGRGNQPQHF
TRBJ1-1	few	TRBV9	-	TGTGCCAGCAGCGCCTTCGGGAGGGGCACTGAAGCTTTCTTT	CASSAFGRGTEAFF
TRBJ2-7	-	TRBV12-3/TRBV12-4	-	TGTGCCAGCAGTTTTCGGGGACGCGAGCAGTACTTC	CASSFRGREQYF
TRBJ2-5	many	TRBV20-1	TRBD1	TGCAGTGCTGGACCGCAAAATAGGGGGCGAGAGACCCAGTACTTC	CSAGPQNRGRETQYF
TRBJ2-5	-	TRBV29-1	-	TGCAGCGTTGACCTGGGGCAAGAGACCCAGTACTTC	CSVDLGQETQYF
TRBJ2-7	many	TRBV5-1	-	TGCGCCAGCAGCTTCGATTACGAGCAGTACTTC	CASSFDYEQYF
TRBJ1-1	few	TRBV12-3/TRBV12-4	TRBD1	TGTGCCAGCAGTGTGGGACAGGTTTACACTGAAGCTTTCTTT	CASSVGQVYTEAFF
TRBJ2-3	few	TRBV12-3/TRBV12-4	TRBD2	TGTGCCAGCAGTTCAAGGCTTCCGGGGACTAGCGGGATTAGGACAGATACGCAGTATTTT	CASSSRLPGTSGIRTDTQYF
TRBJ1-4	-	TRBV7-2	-	TGTGCCAGCAGCTTTATGGGACCCCTAAGAGACGAAAAACTTTTTTTT	CASSFMGPLRDEKLFF
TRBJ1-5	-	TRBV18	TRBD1	TGTGCCAGCTCACCACCGACAGGGGATCAGCCCCAGCATTTT	CASSPPTGDQPQHF
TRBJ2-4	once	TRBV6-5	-	TGTGCCAGCAGTTACGAGAGGGGCCTAGCCAAAAACATTCAGTACTTC	CASSYERGLAKNIQYF
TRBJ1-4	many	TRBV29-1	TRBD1	TGCAGCGTTTGGGTGCCGGGACAGGCAAATGAAAAACTGTTTTTT	CSVWVPGQANEKLFF
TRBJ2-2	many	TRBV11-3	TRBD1	TGTGCCAGCAGCTTCGCCGGGACAGGAGTAAACACCGGGGAGCTGTTTTTT	CASSFAGTGVNTGELFF
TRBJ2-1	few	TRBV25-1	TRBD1	TGTGCCAGCAGTGACCTGGACAGGGGGCGGAGAAATGAGCAGTTCTTC	CASSDLDRGRRNEQFF
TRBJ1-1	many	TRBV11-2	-	TGTGCCAGCAGCTTAGCAGGGTACCTCACTGAAGCTTTCTTT	CASSLAGYLTEAFF
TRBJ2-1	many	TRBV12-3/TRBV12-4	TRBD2	TGTGCCAGCAGTTTTCAGGCTAGCGGGGGAGATTACAATGAGCAGTTCTTC	CASSFQASGGDYNEQFF
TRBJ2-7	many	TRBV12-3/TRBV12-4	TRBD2	TGTGCCAGCAGTTTGAGGCGGGAGCTTACGATCTCCTACGAGCAGTACTTC	CASSLRRELTISYEQYF
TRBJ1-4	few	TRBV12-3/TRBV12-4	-	TGTGCCAGCAGCTACCTAACGGGGGCGGGTGAAAAACTGTTTTTT	CASSYLTGAGEKLFF
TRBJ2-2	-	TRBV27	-	TGTGCCAGCAGTACCCACAGACCCGGGGAGCTGTTTTTT	CASSTHRPGELFF
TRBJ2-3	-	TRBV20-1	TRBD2	TGCTGTGCTAGAGCCCCGACTAGCGGGAGATCCACAGATACGCAGTATTTT	CCARAPTSGRSTDTQYF
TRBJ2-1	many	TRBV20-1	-	TGCAGTGCTAGACAAGGGAGCTCCTACAATGAGCAGTTCTTC	CSARQGSSYNEQFF
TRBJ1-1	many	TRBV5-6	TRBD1	TGTGCCAGCAGCTCGTTGGGACAGGTGAACACTGAAGCTTTCTTT	CASSSLGQVNTEAFF
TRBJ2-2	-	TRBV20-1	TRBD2	TGCAGTGCTAGCCCAGCGGGAGGTCCCTGGGAGCTGTTTTTT	CSASPAGGPWELFF
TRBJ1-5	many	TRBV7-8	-	TGTGCCAGCAGCTTATACCCCAGGGAAGGTAATCAGCCCCAGCATTTT	CASSLYPREGNQPQHF
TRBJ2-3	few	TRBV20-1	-	TGCAGTGCTAGCGGGGTAGCATCTGGTACGCAGTATTTT	CSASGVASGTQYF
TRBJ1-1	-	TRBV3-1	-	TGTGCCAGCAGCCAAGATCGGGGAGGGCGGACTGAAGCTTTCTTT	CASSQDRGGRTEAFF
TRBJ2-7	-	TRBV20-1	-	TGCAGTGCTAGAGATACGGCAGACTACGAGCAGTACTTC	CSARDTADYEQYF
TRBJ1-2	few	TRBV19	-	TGTGCCAGTACCCGGGGCTATGGCTACACCTTC	CASTRGYGYTF
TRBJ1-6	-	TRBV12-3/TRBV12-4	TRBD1	TGTGCCAGCGGGGGACAGGGTCTCTCACCCCTCCACTTT	CASGGQGLSPLHF
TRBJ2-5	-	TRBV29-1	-	TGCAGCGTTAGAGGGCGCCTACAAGAGACCCAGTACTTC	CSVRGRLQETQYF
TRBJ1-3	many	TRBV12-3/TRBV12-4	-	TGTGCCAGCAGCCGAGGAGGGATCCGTGGAAACACCATATATTTT	CASSRGGIRGNTIYF
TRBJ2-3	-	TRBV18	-	TGTGCCAGCTCACCATCCGCAGATACGCAGTATTTT	CASSPSADTQYF
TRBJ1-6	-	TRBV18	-	TGTGCCAGCTTCCCGAGAACCGGTTCACCCCTCCACTTT	CASFPRTGSPLHF
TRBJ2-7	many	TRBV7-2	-	TGTGCCAGCAGCTCCGAAACAGGGTTACGGTACGAGCAGTACTTC	CASSSETGLRYEQYF
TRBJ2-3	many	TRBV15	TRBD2	TGTGCCACCAGCAGAGATTGGGGGGGAGTCACAGATACGCAGTATTTT	CATSRDWGGVTDTQYF
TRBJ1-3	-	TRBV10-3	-	TGTGCCATCGGTCTGGGGTCTGGAAACACCATATATTTT	CAIGLGSGNTIYF
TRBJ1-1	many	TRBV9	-	TGTGCCAGCAGCGTAGGGGAGGGGTCCGTATTTGAAGCTTTCTTT	CASSVGEGSVFEAFF